This T cell receptor (beta chain) was recovered during a study of blood T cell repertoires in COVID-19. Overall study context: The United States, Italy and Spain provided the acute and convalescent COVID-19 samples. Sources were T cells, B-cell-depleted T cells, or PBMCs; the material itself was cDNA or gDNA.

Original methodology: Nucleated cell number was recorded as an estimate derived from reference gene primer amplification. TCRdb keeps only in-frame clones here, not all; method: immunoSEQ multiplex PCR. Clonal size and the V and J genes are those of that table, whereas D and trimming came from the DNA. This table has 360,000 or so clones, 90% appearing once. This clone occurred a few times. Input material: peripheral blood. This receptor was taken from a man younger than 35 with active or convalescent COVID-19.

In DNA form, the CDR3 reads TGTGCCAGCAGCCGGGACAGAGCTAACTATGGCTACACCTTC. Translated, it gives CASSRDRANYGYTF. The rearrangement uses TRBV28 and TRBJ1-2; 7 bases line up with TRBD1. Looked up from germline, CDR1 is MDHEN and CDR2 is SYDVKM. V gave up 6 bases and J gave up 0 bases; unmatched junction bases: 4. The CDR3 consists of 14 residues.